Listed here are 12 T cell receptor beta chains from one sample, sequenced in a study of blood T cells in healthy people across ages. The authors ran a second PCR of about 6 to 12 cycles using a sample-barcoded 5' primer and a J-beta primer mix. TCRdb ran MiXCR on the 5' RACE reads and lists one entry per CDR3 protein. The sample lists hundreds of thousands of distinct CDR3 sequences; approximately 60% were seen once. The sequenced sample consisted of blood. The receptors shown here come from a man in his forties in good health.

This clonotype was seen more than once but under ten times. The chain combines TRBV7-2 with TRBJ1-4; D not resolved. CDR1 is SGHTA, CDR2 FQGNSA, per germline. Trimming pared 3 bases from V and 0 bases from J, leaving 8 bases between. The CDR3 covers 15 residues. Written as DNA, the CDR3 is TGTGCCAGCAGCTTGGTTGCGTCAACTAATGAAAAACTGTTTTTT. Its translation: CASSLVASTNEKLFF.

The chain couples TRBV7-9 to TRBJ2-4; D perhaps matches TRBD2 (5 bases). The J call may be incorrect, as the DNA end agrees better with TRBJ2-7. The CDR3 extends over 16 amino acids. Germline assignment: CDR1 SEHNR and CDR2 FQNEAQ (reference sequence). DNA of the CDR3: TGTGCCAGCAGCTTGGTGCTAGCTCTCAGCTCCTACGAGCAGTACTTC. This translates into CASSLVLALSSYEQYF.

The chain combines TRBV6-5 with TRBJ2-3, with 7 nucleotides matching TRBD2. Germline V gene lookup returns CDR1 MNHEY and CDR2 SVGAGI. J was trimmed by 4 bases and V by 0 bases; bases with no gene match: 1. The CDR3 loop spans 14 amino acids. Here the CDR3 reads CASSYSGGSDTQYF. CDR3 DNA sequence: TGTGCCAGCAGTTACTCGGGGGGGTCAGATACGCAGTATTTT.

This chain joins TRBV20-1 and TRBJ2-5; a weak D match, TRBD2 (6 bases). This CDR3 region has 13 residues. With 3 bases removed from V and 5 bases from J, the gap between germline ends came to 13 bases. The germline V gene has CDR1 DFQATT and CDR2 SNEGSKA (reference sequence). CDR3 sequence (DNA): TGCAGTGCTAGCGGCGGGGCTGTGGAGACCCAGTACTTC. The encoded protein is CSASGGAVETQYF.

This rearrangement joins TRBV5-5 to TRBJ2-6; 11 positions agree with TRBD2. Germline V lookup: CDR1 SGHKS, CDR2 YYEKEE (reference sequence). The CDR3 is made up of 18 amino acids. The trim removed 4 bases at V and 2 bases at J, leaving 8 bases unmatched. The CDR3 reads CASSPLAGGNPGANVLTF. The CDR3, as DNA: TGTGCCAGCAGCCCTTTAGCGGGGGGGAACCCTGGGGCCAACGTCCTGACTTTC. The full variable domain, completed using reference TRBV5-5 and TRBJ2-6, is DAGVTQSPTHLIKTRGQQVTLRCSPISGHKSVSWYQQVLGQGPQFIFQYYEKEERGRGNFPDRFSARQFPNYSSELNVNALLLGDSALYLCASSPLAGGNPGANVLTFGAGSRLTVL.

The chain is built from TRBV5-1 and TRBJ2-7, with D unresolved. The germline CDR1 and CDR2 sequences are SGHRS and YFSETQ. V gave up 2 bases and J gave up 3 bases, with 15 bases separating them. This CDR3 has 15 residues. The CDR3 DNA sequence: TGCGCCAGCAGCTTCGACACCTTCCCCAACTACGAGCAGTACTTC. Its protein product is CASSFDTFPNYEQYF. Looking up the rest from reference TRBV5-1 and TRBJ2-7 gives the full variable domain: KAGVTQTPRYLIKTRGQQVTLSCSPISGHRSVSWYQQTPGQGLQFLFEYFSETQRNKGNFPGRFSGRQFSNSRSEMNVSTLELGDSALYLCASSFDTFPNYEQYFGPGTRLTVT.

The V call is TRBV15, the J call TRBJ2-5; D may match TRBD1 or TRBD2 (5 bases each). Germline CDR1 is LNHNV and CDR2 is YYDKDF (reference sequence). V was clipped by 0 bases and J by 6 bases, with 14 bases between them. This CDR3 comprises 15 residues. For the CDR3, the DNA is TGTGCCACCAGCAGAGATTCGGGACCTCTGAAGACCCAGTACTTC. The encoded protein is CATSRDSGPLKTQYF.

This clonotype was observed at least ten times. The chain employs TRBV28 and TRBJ2-7; tentatively, D is TRBD1 or TRBD2 (5 bases each). Trimming cost V 3 bases and J 3 bases, with 24 bases left between them. Germline values: CDR1 MDHEN, CDR2 SYDVKM. The CDR3 length is 18 residues. DNA for the CDR3: TGTGCCAGCAGTTTCAATGGTCCGGGGCAGGGTGGGCGCTACGAGCAGTACTTC. Protein product: CASSFNGPGQGGRYEQYF.

The J gene is TRBJ1-1, the V gene TRBV9; D gene unclear. V lost 0 bases to trimming and J lost 1 base, with 7 bases between them. Germline V CDR1 and CDR2: SGDLS, YYNGEE. The CDR3 has 14 amino acids. The CDR3, as DNA: TGTGCCAGCAGCGTAGAACAAACGAACACTGAAGCTTTCTTT. As protein: CASSVEQTNTEAFF.

DNA of the CDR3: TGTGCCAGCATGGGCAGGTCACCCTACAATGAGCAGTTCTTC. It specifies CASMGRSPYNEQFF. V gene TRBV6-2 or TRBV6-3 combines with J gene TRBJ2-1; no definite D call. CDR3 length: 14 residues. V shed 7 bases and J shed 2 bases, with 12 bases lying between them. Germline-derived CDR1 and CDR2 are MNHEY and SVGEGT.

This clonotype was detected only once. CDR3 loop: CASMRETGGLYEQYF. CDR3 nucleotide sequence: TGTGCCAGCATGCGGGAGACAGGGGGCCTCTACGAGCAGTACTTC. J is TRBJ2-5 and V is TRBV2; TRBD1 agrees at 10 bases. Judging by the DNA end, TRBJ2-7 fits better; the J call may be wrong. This CDR3 contains 15 residues. Per germline, CDR1 SNHLY and CDR2 FYNNEI.

V and J are TRBV24-1 and TRBJ2-1, with TRBD2 identical over 9 bases. The CDR3 covers 13 residues. Trimming took 6 bases from V and 6 from J; bases not matched to a gene: 2. Germline V gives CDR1 KGHDR, CDR2 SFDVKD. The CDR3 loop is CATSSRGGNEQFF. For the CDR3, the DNA is TGTGCCACCAGTTCGCGGGGGGGCAATGAGCAGTTCTTC.